This T cell receptor (beta chain) was recorded in a study of cytomegalovirus exposure and HLA in healthy donors. With V trimmed by 6 bases and J by 5 bases, 10 bases remained unmatched. Germline loops: CDR1 SEHNR, CDR2 FQNEAQ (reference sequence). The CDR3 spans 15 residues. Assay used: immunoSEQ multiplex PCR; TCRdb lists only in-frame clones, some missing. The sample lists fewer than 120,000 clones; roughly nine tenths were seen once. The sequenced sample was PBMCs. This receptor was identified in a woman younger than 30 in good health and CMV-seronegative. J is TRBJ2-5 and V is TRBV7-9, with 9 bases aligning to TRBD1. The CDR3 bases are TGTGCCAGCAGTCCTTACAGGGGGCGCGGGGAGACCCAGTACTTC. Protein product: CASSPYRGRGETQYF.